Included here is one T cell receptor (beta chain) sequence, with context. Its antigen is unknown. Some clones are missing from TCRdb's copy, which holds only in-frame ones; the method was immunoSEQ multiplex PCR. The sample yields about 58,000 clones, 75% to 85% seen once. People who had autoimmune disease history or systemic immunosuppression were excluded. The CDR3 has 15 residues. V gave up 0 bases and J gave up 2 bases, with 10 bases separating them. Germline V gene sequence: CDR1 SGHTA, CDR2 FQGTGA. The data stem from a study of OX40 agonist ivuxolimab in advanced cancers. The overall study: Melanoma, hepatocellular carcinoma, head and neck or renal cell cancer occurred in dose-escalation patients. Study-level findings and limits: Expanded clones were, on average, more numerous in CD8+ T cells than in CD4+.

The chain is built from TRBV7-3 and TRBJ1-1, with no clear D. This TCR was sampled from an adult with an advanced solid tumor such as melanoma, head and neck, liver or kidney cancer. The sample in question was CD4+ or CD8+ T cells sorted from blood, obtained in a trial of the OX40 agonist ivuxolimab. The CDR3 DNA sequence: TGTGCCAGCAGCTTAACCCGGGAGAGAAACACTGAAGCTTTCTTT. Amino acid sequence: CASSLTRERNTEAFF.